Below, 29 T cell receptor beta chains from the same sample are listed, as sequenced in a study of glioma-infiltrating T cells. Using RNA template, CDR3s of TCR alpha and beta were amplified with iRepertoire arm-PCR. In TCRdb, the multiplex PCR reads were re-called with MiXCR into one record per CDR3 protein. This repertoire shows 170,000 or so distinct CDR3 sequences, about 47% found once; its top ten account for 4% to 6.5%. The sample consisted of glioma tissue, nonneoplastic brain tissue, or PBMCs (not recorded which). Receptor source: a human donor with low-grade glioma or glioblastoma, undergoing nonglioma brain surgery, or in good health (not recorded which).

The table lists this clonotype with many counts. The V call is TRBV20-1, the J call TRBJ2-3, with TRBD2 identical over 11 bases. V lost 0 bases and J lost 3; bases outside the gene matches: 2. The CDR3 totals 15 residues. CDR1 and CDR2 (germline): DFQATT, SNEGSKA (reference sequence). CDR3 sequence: CSARELAGGTDTQYF. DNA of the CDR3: TGCAGTGCTAGAGAATTAGCGGGAGGGACAGATACGCAGTATTTT.

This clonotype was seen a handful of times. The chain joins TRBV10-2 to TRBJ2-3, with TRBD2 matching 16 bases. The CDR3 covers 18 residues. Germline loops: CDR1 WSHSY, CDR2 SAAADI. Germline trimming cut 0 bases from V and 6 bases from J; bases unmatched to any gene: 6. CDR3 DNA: TGCGCCAGCAGTGAGTCGAGTCCGGGACTAGCGGGAGGGGATACGCAGTATTTT. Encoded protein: CASSESSPGLAGGDTQYF.

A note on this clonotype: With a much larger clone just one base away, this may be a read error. For the CDR3, the DNA is TGCAGTGCTAGAGTGCGGCAGGGGGCGCGTTGCTACACCTTC. Translation gives CSARVRQGARCYTF. The chain couples TRBV20-1 to TRBJ1-2, with 8 bases identical to TRBD1. V dropped 1 base and J dropped 9; count of bases not matched to a gene: 10. This CDR3 contains 14 residues. In germline, CDR1 is DFQATT, CDR2 SNEGSKA (reference sequence).

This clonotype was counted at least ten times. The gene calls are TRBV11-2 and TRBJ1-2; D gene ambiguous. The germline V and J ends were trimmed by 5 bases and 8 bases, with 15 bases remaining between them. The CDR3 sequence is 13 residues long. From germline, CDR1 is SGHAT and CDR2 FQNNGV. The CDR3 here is CASSATTTGGYTF. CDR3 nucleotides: TGTGCCAGCAGCGCGACCACAACGGGGGGCTACACCTTC.

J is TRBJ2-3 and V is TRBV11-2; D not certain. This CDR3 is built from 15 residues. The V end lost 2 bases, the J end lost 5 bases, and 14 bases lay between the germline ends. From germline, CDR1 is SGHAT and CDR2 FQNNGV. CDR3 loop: CASSLRGTTKDTQYF. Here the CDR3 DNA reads TGTGCCAGCAGCTTAAGAGGAACAACCAAAGATACGCAGTATTTT.

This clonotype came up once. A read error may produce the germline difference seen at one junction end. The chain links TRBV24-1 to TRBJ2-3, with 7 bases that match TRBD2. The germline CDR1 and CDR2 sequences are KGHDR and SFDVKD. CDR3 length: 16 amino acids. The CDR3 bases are TGTGCCACCAGTGATTTGGGGGAGGGCCCTGCATATACGCAGTACTTT. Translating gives CATSDLGEGPAYTQYF.

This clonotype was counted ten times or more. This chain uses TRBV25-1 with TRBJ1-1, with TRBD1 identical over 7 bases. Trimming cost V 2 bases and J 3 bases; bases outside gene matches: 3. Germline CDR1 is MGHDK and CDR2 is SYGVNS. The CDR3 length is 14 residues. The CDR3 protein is CASSEPGQHTEAFF. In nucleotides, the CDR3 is TGTGCCAGCAGTGAACCGGGACAGCACACTGAAGCTTTCTTT.

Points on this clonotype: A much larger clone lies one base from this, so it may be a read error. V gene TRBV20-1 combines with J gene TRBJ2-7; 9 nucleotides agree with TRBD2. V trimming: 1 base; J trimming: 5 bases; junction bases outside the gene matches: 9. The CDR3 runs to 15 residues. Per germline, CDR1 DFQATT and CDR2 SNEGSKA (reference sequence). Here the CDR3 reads CSARGLAGMYNEQYF. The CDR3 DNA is TGCAGTGCTAGAGGTCTAGCGGGAATGTACAACGAGCAGTACTTC.

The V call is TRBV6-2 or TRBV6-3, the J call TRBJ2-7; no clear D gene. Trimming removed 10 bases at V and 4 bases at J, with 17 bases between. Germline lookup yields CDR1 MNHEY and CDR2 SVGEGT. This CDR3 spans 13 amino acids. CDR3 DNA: TGTGCCACCGCGACCGTTCGGGCTTACGAGCAGTACTTC. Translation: CATATVRAYEQYF.

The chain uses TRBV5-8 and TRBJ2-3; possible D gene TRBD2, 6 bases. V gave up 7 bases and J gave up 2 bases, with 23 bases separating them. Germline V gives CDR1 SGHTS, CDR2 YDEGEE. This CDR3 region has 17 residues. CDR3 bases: TGTGCCAGCCCCTCCCCTCCGGGAGCGGATATCACAGATACGCAGTATTTT. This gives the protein CASPSPPGADITDTQYF.

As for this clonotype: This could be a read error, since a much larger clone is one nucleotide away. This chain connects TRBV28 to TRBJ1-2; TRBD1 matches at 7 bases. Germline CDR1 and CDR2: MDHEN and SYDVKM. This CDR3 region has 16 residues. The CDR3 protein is CASSLNLSGQIYGYNF. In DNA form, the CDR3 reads TGTGCCAGCAGTTTAAATCTTTCGGGACAGATCTATGGCTACAACTTC.

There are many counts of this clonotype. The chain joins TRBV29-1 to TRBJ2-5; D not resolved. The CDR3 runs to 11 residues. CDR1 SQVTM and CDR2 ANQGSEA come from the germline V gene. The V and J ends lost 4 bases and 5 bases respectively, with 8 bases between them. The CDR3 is CSVAYGETQYF. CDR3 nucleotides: TGCAGCGTTGCGTATGGGGAGACCCAGTACTTC.

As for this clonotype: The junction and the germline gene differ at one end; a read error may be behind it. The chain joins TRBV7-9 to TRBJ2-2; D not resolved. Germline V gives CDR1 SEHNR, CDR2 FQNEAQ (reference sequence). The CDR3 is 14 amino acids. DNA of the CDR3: TGTGCCAGCAGCTTAGTTGGTGACACCGTGGAGCTGTTTTTC. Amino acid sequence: CASSLVGDTVELFF.

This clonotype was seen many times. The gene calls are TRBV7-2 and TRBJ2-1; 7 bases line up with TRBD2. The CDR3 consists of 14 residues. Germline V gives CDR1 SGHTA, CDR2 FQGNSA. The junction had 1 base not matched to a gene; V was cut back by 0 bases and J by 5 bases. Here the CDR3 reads CASSLAGGHNEQFF. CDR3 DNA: TGTGCCAGCAGCTTAGCGGGAGGGCACAATGAGCAGTTCTTC.

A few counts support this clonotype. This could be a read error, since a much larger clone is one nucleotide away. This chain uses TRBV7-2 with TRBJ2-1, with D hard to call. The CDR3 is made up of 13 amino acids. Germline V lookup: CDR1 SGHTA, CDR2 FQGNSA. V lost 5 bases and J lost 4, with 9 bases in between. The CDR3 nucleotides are TGTGCCAGCAGCACTTGGGGTTACAATGAGCAGTTCTTC. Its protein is CASSTWGYNEQFF.

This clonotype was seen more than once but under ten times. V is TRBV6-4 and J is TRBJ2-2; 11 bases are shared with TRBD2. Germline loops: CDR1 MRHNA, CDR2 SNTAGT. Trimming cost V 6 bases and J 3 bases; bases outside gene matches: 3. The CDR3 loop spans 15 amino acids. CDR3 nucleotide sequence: TGTGCCAGCAGCCTACTAGCGGGAGACACCGGGGAGCTGTTTTTT. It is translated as CASSLLAGDTGELFF.

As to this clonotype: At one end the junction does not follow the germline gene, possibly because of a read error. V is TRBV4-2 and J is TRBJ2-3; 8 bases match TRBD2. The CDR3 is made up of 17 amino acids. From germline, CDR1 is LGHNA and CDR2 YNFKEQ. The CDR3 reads CASIQFRSGSTEHTQYF. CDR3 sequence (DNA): TGTGCCAGCATCCAATTCCGCAGCGGGAGCACCGAACATACGCAGTATTTT.

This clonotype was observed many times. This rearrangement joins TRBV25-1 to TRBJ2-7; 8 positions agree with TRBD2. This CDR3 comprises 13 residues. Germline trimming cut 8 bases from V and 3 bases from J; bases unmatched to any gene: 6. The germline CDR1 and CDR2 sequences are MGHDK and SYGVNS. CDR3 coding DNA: TGTGCCAGCGGGGCGGGGGGTAACTACGAGCAGTACTTC. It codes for CASGAGGNYEQYF.

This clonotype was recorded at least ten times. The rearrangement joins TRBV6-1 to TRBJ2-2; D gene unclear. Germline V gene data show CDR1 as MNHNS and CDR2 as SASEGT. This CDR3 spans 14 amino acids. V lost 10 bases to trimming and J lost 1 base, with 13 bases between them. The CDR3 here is CATLGAKNTGELFF. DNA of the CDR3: TGTGCCACTCTCGGCGCCAAGAACACCGGGGAGCTGTTTTTT.

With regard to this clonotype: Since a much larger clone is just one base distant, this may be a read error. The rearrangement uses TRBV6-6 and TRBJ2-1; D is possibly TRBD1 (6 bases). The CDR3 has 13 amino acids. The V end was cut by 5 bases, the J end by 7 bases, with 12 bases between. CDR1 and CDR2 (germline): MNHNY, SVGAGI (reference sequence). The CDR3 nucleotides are TGTGCCAGCAGTAAGCCAGGGGTAAATGAGCAGTTCTTC. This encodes CASSKPGVNEQFF.

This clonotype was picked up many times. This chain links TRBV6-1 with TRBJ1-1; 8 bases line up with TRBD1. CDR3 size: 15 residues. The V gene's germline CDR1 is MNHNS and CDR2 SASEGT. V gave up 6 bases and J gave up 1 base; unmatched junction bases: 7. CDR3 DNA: TGTGCCAGCAGGGACAGGGTGTCGGGGAACACTGAAGCTTTCTTT. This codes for CASRDRVSGNTEAFF.

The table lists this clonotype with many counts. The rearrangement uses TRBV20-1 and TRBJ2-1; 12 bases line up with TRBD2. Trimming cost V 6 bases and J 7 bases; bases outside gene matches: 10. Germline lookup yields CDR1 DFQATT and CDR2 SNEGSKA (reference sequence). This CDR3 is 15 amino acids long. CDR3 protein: CSATGLAGTINEQFF. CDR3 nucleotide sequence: TGCAGTGCCACCGGACTAGCGGGAACCATTAATGAGCAGTTCTTC.

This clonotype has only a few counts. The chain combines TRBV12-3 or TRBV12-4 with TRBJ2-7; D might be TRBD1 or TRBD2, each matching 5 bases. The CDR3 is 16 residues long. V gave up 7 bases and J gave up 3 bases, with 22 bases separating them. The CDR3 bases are TGTGCCAGCACCTCCTTAAGGGGCCAGCGGAGCTACGAGCAGTACTTC. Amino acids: CASTSLRGQRSYEQYF.

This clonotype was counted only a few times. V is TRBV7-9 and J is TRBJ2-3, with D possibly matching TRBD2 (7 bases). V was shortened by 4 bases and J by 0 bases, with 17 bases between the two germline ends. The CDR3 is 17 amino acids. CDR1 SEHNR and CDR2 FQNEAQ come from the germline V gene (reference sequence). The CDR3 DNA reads TGTGCCAGCAGCTCCCCCAAGGGGGAGGGCAGCACAGATACGCAGTATTTT. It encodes CASSSPKGEGSTDTQYF.

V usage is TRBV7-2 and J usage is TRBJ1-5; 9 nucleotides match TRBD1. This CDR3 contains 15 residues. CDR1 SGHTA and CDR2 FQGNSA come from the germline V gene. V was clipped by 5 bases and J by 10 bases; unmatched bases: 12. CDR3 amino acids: CASSQRDRVGCPQHF. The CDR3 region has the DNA TGTGCCAGCAGCCAGCGGGACAGGGTCGGCTGCCCCCAGCATTTT.

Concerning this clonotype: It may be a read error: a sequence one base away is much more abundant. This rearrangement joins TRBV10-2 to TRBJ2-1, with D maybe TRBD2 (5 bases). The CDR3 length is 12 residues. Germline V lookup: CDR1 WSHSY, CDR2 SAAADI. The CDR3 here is CSSSSQRNEQFF. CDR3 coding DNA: TGTTCCAGCAGTTCCCAGCGGAATGAGCAGTTCTTC.

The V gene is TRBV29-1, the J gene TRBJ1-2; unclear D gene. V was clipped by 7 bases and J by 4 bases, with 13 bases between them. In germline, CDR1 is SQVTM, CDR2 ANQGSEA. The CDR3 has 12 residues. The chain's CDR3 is CSANQGSYGYTF. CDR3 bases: TGCAGCGCTAACCAAGGCAGCTATGGCTACACCTTC.

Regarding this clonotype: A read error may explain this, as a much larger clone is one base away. The CDR3 loop is CASSEESEHYF. CDR3 in DNA: TGTGCCAGCAGTGAAGAGAGCGAGCATTACTTC. This chain connects TRBV2 to TRBJ2-7; no clear D gene. The CDR3 consists of 11 residues. Germline CDR1 and CDR2: SNHLY and FYNNEI.

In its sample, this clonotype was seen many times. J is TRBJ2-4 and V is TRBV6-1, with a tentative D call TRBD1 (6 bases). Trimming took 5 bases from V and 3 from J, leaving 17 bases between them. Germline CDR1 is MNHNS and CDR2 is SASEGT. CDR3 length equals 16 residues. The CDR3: CASSPRDDRSKNIQYF. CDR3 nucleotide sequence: TGTGCCAGCAGTCCACGTGATGACAGGAGCAAAAACATTCAGTACTTC.